This T cell receptor (beta chain) stems from a study of metastatic and nonmetastatic thyroid tumors. Study as a whole: Repertoire comparisons spanned blood and tumor or nodule tissue from malignant and benign thyroid patients.

This clone has a handful of counts. The antigen remains undetermined. Methods used by the authors: Clinicopathological groups of papillary thyroid cancer showed CDR3 differences that were used to build a distant-metastasis classifier. TCRdb re-called clones via MiXCR from the PCR reads. The V and J calls reflect TCRdb's pipeline rather than the authors' work. Of 20,000 to 25,000 clones in the sample, 10% to 15% were seen once. Between the trimmed V and J ends, which lost 8 bases and 1 base, there was a span of 9 bases. The CDR3 is 13 residues long. Looked up from germline, CDR1 is ENHRY and CDR2 is SYGVKD. Ahead of thyroid surgery, no patient had received treatment of any kind. Overall study results and limits: Reported TCR beta diversity, measured in blood and tumor, was significantly higher for malignant thyroid tumors than for benign nodules.

The receptor was derived from a male donor with papillary thyroid cancer or a benign thyroid nodule (not recorded which). Some clones in this sample may be carry-over from other donors' samples. The chain links TRBV10-3 to TRBJ2-1, with D unclear. Input material: blood. CDR3 sequence reads: CAISAYSYNEQFF. CDR3 DNA: TGTGCCATCTCGGCTTATTCCTACAATGAGCAGTTCTTC.